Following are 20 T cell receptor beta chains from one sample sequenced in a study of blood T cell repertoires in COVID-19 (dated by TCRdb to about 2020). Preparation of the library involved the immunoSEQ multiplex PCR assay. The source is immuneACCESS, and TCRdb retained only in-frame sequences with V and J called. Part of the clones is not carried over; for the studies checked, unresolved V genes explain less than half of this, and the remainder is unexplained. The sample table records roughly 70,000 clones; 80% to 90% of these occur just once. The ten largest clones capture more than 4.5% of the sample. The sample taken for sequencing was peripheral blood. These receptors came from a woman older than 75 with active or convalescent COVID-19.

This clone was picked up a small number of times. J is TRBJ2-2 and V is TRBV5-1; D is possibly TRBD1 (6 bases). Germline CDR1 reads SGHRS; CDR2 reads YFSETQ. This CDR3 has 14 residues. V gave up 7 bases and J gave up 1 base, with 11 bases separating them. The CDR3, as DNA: TGCGCCAGCCACGAGACAGGGAACACCGGGGAGCTGTTTTTT. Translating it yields CASHETGNTGELFF.

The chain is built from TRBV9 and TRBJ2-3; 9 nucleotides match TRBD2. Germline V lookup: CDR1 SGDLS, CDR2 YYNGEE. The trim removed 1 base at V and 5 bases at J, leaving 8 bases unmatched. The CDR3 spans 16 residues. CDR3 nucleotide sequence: TGTGCCAGCAGCGTACATGGCGGGGGGGGAGGAGATACGCAGTATTTT. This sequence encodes CASSVHGGGGGDTQYF.

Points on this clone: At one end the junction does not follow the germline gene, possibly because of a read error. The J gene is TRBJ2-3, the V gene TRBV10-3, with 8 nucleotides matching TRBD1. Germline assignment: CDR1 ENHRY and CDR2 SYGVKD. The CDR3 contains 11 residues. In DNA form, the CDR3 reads TGTGCCATCAGCCCCGGGACAGGCCCCACCTTT. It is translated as CAISPGTGPTF.

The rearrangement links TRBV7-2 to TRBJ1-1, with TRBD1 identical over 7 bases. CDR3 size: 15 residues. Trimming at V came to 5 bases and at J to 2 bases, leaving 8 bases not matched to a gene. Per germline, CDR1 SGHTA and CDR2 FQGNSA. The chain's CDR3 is CASSLRDRVNTEAFF. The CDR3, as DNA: TGTGCCAGCAGCCTGAGGGACAGAGTAAACACTGAAGCTTTCTTT.

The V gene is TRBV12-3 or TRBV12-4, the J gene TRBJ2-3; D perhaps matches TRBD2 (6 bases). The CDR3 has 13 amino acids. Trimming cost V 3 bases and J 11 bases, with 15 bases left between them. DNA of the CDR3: TGTGCCAGCAGTTTTTTTAGGGGAGGACTGCAGTATTTT. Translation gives CASSFFRGGLQYF.

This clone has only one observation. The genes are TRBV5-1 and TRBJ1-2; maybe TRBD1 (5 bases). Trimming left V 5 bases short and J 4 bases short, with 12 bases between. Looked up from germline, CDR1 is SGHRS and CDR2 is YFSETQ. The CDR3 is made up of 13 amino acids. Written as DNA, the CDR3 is TGCGCCAGCAGTACGGGGGATGGCTATGGCTACACCTTC. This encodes CASSTGDGYGYTF.

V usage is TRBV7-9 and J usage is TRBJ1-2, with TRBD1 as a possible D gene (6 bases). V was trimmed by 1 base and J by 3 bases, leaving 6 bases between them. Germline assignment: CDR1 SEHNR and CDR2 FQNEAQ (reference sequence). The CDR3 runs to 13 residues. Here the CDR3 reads CASSLGTDYGYTF. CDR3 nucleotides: TGTGCCAGCAGCTTAGGGACAGACTATGGCTACACCTTC.

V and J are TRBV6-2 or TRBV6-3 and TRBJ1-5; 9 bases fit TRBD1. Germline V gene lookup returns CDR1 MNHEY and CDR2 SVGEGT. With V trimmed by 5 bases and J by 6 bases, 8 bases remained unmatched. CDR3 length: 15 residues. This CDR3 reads CASSLSTGGTQPQHF. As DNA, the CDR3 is TGTGCCAGCAGTCTTTCAACAGGGGGCACTCAGCCCCAGCATTTT.

The CDR3, as DNA: TGTGCCAGCAGCAAAAAACCGGGACTAGCCGCCGGGGAGCTGTTTTTT. Translating gives CASSKKPGLAAGELFF. This chain joins TRBV7-2 and TRBJ2-2, with TRBD2 identical over 9 bases. Germline V CDR1 and CDR2: SGHTA, FQGNSA. This CDR3 is 16 amino acids long. Trimming took 5 bases from V and 6 from J; bases not matched to a gene: 10.

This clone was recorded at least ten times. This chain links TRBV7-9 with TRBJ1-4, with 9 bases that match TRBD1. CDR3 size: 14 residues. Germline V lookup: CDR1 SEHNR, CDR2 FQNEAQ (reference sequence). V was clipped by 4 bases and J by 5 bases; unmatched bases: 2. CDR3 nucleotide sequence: TGTGCCAGCAGCTCCGGACAGGGGAATGAAAAACTGTTTTTT. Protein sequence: CASSSGQGNEKLFF.

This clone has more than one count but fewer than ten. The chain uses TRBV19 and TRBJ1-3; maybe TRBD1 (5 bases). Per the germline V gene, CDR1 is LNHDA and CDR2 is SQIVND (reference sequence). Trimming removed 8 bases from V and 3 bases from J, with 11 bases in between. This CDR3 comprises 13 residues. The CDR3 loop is CASGQGNGNTIYF. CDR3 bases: TGTGCCAGTGGTCAGGGTAATGGAAACACCATATATTTT.

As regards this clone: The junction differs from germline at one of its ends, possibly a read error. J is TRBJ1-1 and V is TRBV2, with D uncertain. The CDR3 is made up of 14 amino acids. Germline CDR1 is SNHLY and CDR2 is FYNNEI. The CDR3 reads CASTEGISNTEAFF. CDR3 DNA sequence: TGTGCCAGCACTGAAGGTATTTCCAACACTGAAGCTTTCTTT.

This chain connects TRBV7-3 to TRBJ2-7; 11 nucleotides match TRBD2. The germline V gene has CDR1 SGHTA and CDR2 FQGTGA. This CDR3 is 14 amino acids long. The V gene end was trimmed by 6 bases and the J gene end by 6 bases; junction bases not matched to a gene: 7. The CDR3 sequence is CASSLSGGAPEQYF. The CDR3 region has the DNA TGTGCCAGCAGTCTTAGCGGGGGGGCCCCCGAGCAGTACTTC.

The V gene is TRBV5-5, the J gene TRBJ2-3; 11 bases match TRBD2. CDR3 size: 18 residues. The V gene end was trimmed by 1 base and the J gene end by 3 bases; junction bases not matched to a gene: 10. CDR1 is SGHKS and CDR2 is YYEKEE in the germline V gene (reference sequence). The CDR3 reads CASSLLGSGRAGTDTQYF. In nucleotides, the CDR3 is TGTGCCAGCAGCTTGTTGGGTAGCGGGAGGGCCGGGACAGATACGCAGTATTTT.

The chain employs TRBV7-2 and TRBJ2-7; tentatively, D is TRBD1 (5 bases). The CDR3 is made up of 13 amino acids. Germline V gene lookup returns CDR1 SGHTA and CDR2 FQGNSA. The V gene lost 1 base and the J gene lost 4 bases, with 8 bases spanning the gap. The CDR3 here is CASSLDRGYEQYF. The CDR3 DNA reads TGTGCCAGCAGCTTAGATAGGGGTTACGAGCAGTACTTC.

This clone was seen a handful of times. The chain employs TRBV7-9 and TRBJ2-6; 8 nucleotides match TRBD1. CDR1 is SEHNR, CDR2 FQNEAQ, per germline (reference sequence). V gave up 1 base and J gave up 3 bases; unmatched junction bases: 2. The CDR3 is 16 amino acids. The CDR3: CASSLGQGLGANVLTF. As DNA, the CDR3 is TGTGCCAGCAGCTTAGGACAGGGGCTTGGGGCCAACGTCCTGACTTTC.

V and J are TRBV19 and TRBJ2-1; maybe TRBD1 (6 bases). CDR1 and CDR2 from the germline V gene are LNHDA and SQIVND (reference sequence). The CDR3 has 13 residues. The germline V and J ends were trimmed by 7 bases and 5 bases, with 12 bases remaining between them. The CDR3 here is CASTMTGNNEQFF. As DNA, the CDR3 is TGTGCCAGTACTATGACAGGTAACAATGAGCAGTTCTTC.

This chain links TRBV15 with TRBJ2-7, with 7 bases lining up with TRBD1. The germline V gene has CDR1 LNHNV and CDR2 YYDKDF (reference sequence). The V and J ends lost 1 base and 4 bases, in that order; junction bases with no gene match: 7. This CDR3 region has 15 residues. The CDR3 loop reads CATSRAGQASYEQYF. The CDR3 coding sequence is TGTGCCACCAGCAGAGCCGGACAGGCGTCGTACGAGCAGTACTTC.

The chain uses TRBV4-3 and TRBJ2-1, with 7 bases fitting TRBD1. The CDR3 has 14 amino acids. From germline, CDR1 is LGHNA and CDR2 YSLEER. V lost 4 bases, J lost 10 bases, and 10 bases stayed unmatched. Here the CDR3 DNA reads TGCGCCAGCAGCCCGAGCCAGGGGGTAGACGAGCAGTTCTTC. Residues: CASSPSQGVDEQFF.

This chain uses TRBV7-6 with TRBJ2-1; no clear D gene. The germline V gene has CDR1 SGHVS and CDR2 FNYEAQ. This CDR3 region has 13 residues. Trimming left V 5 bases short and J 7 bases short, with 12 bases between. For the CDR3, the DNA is TGTGCCAGCAGCCCCTTTGGCTTGAATGAGCAGTTCTTC. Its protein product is CASSPFGLNEQFF. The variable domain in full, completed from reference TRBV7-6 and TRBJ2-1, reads GAGVSQSPRYKVTKRGQDVALRCDPISGHVSLYWYRQALGQGPEFLTYFNYEAQQDKSGLPNDRFSAERPEGSISTLTIQRTEQRDSAMYRCASSPFGLNEQFFGPGTRLTVL.